Shown below are 5 T cell receptor beta chains from a single sample sequenced in a study of T cells after yellow fever vaccination. MiXCR, applied by TCRdb to the 5' RACE reads, yields one record per CDR3 protein. The sample has approximately 550,000 distinct CDR3 sequences; about 19% are singletons. The sample was PBMCs, taken 15 days after the yellow fever booster vaccination. The receptor set was obtained from a young man who received the YFV17D yellow fever vaccine.

In its sample, this clonotype was seen a few times. The V and J genes are TRBV19 and TRBJ2-7; D call uncertain. The CDR3 is 13 amino acids. Germline loops: CDR1 LNHDA, CDR2 SQIVND (reference sequence). The V and J ends lost 3 bases and 2 bases respectively, with 8 bases between them. The CDR3: CASSMQSAYEQYF. The DNA for the CDR3 is TGTGCCAGTAGTATGCAGTCGGCCTACGAGCAGTACTTC.

This clonotype showed up just a few times. V usage is TRBV6-5 and J usage is TRBJ2-5; 7 bases match TRBD2. The CDR3 length is 12 residues. Germline CDR1 MNHEY, CDR2 SVGAGI. The ends lost 7 bases at V and 7 bases at J; junction bases unmatched: 6. CDR3 residues: CASINPGGTQYF. The DNA for the CDR3 is TGTGCCAGCATCAACCCGGGGGGGACCCAGTACTTC.

This clonotype has just a few counts. The rearrangement uses TRBV7-3 and TRBJ2-6; D remains ambiguous. Germline assignment: CDR1 SGHTA and CDR2 FQGTGA. Deletions cut 2 bases from V and 1 base from J, with 9 bases between. The CDR3 has 16 amino acids. The CDR3 here is CASSLLHQSGANVLTF. CDR3 DNA sequence: TGTGCCAGCAGCTTACTTCATCAGTCTGGGGCCAACGTCCTGACTTTC.

This clonotype was counted a few times. The V and J genes are TRBV15 and TRBJ2-7, with TRBD1 as a possible D gene (6 bases). Germline CDR1 is LNHNV and CDR2 is YYDKDF (reference sequence). This CDR3 is 13 amino acids long. V lost 1 base and J lost 3, with 7 bases in between. This CDR3 is CATSRVGGYEQYF. The CDR3 DNA follows: TGTGCCACCAGCAGAGTAGGGGGCTACGAGCAGTACTTC.

This clonotype has more than one count but fewer than ten. The chain is built from TRBV5-6 and TRBJ1-2, with a weak D call TRBD1 (5 bases). The V end was cut by 4 bases, the J end by 4 bases, with 14 bases between. The CDR3 extends over 14 amino acids. Germline-derived CDR1 and CDR2 are SGHDT and YYEEEE. The CDR3 nucleotides are TGTGCCAGCAGCCCGGGACCAAGCGTCTATGGCTACACCTTC. As protein: CASSPGPSVYGYTF.